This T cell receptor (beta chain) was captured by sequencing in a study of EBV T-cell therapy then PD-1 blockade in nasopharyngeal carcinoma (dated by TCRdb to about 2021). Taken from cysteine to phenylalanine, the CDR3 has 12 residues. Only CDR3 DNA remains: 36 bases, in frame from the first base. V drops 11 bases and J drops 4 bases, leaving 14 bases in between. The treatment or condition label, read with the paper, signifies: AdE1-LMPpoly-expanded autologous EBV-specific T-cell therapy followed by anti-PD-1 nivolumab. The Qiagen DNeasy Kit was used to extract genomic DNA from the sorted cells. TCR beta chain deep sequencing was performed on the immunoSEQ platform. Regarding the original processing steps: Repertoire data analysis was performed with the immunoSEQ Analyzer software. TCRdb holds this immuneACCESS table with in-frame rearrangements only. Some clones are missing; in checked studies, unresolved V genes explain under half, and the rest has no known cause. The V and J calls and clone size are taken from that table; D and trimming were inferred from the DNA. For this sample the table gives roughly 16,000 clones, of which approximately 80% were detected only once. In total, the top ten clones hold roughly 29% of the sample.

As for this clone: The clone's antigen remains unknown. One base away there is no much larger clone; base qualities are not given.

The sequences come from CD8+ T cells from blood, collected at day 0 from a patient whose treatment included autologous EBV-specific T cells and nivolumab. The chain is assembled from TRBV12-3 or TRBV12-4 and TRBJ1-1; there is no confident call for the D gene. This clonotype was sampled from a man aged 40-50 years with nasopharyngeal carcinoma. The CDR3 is CAGTPGVTEAFF. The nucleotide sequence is TGTGCCGGAACACCGGGAGTCACTGAAGCTTTCTTT.